A selection of T cell receptor beta chains follows, all from one sample in a study of blood T cell repertoires in COVID-19. Using immunoSEQ multiplex PCR, the repertoire was profiled, and TCRdb retains in-frame clones only, with some absent. The repertoire includes roughly 100,000 clones, 90% of them detected once, and 5% to 5.5% sits in the top ten. The specimen was peripheral blood. These receptors came from a man between 45 and 60 years old with acute or convalescent COVID-19. Each CDR3 is given with its conserved first and last residue. A D gene is named only where the DNA matches it firmly.

j_call cdr3_length v_call d_call cdr3_aa
TRBJ1-5 14 TRBV5-1 TRBD1 CASSAQGGNQPQHF
TRBJ2-1 15 TRBV11-3 TRBD1 CASSFGTGNYNEQFF
TRBJ2-1 16 TRBV4-1 TRBD2 CASSQPSGRRYNEQFF
TRBJ1-2 16 TRBV11-2 TRBD1 CASSYGQGDVMDGYTF
TRBJ2-1 17 TRBV6-4 - CASSDSMRLVGLNEQFF
TRBJ1-6 16 TRBV27 - CASSRSPGTMNSPLHF
TRBJ2-7 13 TRBV5-1 - CASSLARESEQYF
TRBJ1-2 13 TRBV24-1 - CATSDPRWTGMNF
TRBJ2-1 16 TRBV10-3 TRBD2 CAISERTGTSIFEQFF
TRBJ2-5 15 TRBV7-2 TRBD1 CASSLYSVQGETQYF